This T cell receptor (beta chain) was identified during a study of post-analysis software for immune sequencing data. Study-level information: The disease courses spanned relapsing-remitting, secondary progressive and progressive-relapsing forms of multiple sclerosis.

This clonotype was picked up a small number of times. What it binds is not known. V lost 4 bases, J lost 6 bases, and 20 bases lay in between. The germline gives CDR1 SGHRS, CDR2 YFSETQ. This CDR3 spans 16 amino acids. Regarding the study as a whole: Comparison with controls showed significantly lower normalized Chao1 diversity in multiple sclerosis patients. Samples from one preparation batch, clustered by F measure, grouped strongly together. With TRBV5-6, TRBV5-1 and TRBV20-1 included, about five TRBV segments were more frequent in patients than in controls.

TCR beta cDNA libraries had unique molecular identifiers. TCRdb re-called the PCR reads through MiXCR, storing one row per CDR3 protein. The sample yields roughly 570,000 distinct CDR3 sequences, 30% to 40% seen once. The chain is built from TRBV5-1 and TRBJ2-1; maybe TRBD2 (5 bases). The sequencing input was blood. The sequence was obtained from a girl under 18 with multiple sclerosis. The CDR3 DNA sequence: TGCGCCAGCAGCCCACCTACTAGTGTGAAGATCAATGAGCAGTTCTTC. Residues: CASSPPTSVKINEQFF.